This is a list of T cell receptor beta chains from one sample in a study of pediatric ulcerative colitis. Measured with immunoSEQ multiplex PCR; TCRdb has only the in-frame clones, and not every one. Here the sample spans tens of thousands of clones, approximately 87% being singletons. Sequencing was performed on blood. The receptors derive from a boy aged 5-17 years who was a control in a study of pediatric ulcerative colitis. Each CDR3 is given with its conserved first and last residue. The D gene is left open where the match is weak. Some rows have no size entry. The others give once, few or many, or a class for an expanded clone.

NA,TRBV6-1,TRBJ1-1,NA,TGTGCCAGCAGTGAGGATGGGAAGGGGTCGAACACTGAAGCTTTCTTT,CASSEDGKGSNTEAFF
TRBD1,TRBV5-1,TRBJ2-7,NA,TGCGCCAGCAGCTTGGGGACAGGGTCCTCCTACGAGCAGTACTTC,CASSLGTGSSYEQYF
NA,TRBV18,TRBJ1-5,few,TGTGCCAGCTCGGACACGGACGGAGATCAGCCCCAGCATTTT,CASSDTDGDQPQHF
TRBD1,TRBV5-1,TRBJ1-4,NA,TGCGCCAGCAGCTCGGAGGACAGGGTGGGTGAAAAACTGTTTTTT,CASSSEDRVGEKLFF
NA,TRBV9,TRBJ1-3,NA,TGTGCCAGCAGCGTTGACTTAGACACCATATATTTT,CASSVDLDTIYF
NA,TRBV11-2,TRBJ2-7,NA,TGTGCCAGCAGCTTAACACAGGGAACCTACGAGCAGTACTTC,CASSLTQGTYEQYF
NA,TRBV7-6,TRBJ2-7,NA,TGTGCCAGCAGCTTTAGTCTCAGGGGCCAAAAAAACTACGAGCAGTACTTC,CASSFSLRGQKNYEQYF
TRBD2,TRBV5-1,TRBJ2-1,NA,TGCGCCAGCAGAGAAGCAGCGGGAGGGTCAAATGAGCAGTTCTTC,CASREAAGGSNEQFF
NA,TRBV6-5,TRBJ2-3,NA,TGTGCCAGCAGTGCAGCCCCTAGCACAGATACGCAGTATTTT,CASSAAPSTDTQYF
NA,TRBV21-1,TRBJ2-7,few,TGTGCCAGCATCCCCTACGAGCAGTACTTC,CASIPYEQYF
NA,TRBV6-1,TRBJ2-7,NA,TGTGCCAGCAGTGAAGGGGCAGGCCAAGCCTACGAGCAGTACTTC,CASSEGAGQAYEQYF
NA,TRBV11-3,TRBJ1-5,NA,TGTGCCAGCAGCTTAGACCCGTGCGGCAATCAGCCCCAGCATTTT,CASSLDPCGNQPQHF
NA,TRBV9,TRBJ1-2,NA,TGTGCCAGCAGCGGAGCCCAGGGATATGGCTACACCTTC,CASSGAQGYGYTF
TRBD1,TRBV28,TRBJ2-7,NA,TGTGCCAGCAGTTCGACCGGGACAGGAGACGAGCAGTACTTC,CASSSTGTGDEQYF
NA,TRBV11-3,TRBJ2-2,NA,TGTGCCAGCAGCTTAAATGCGGCCAGGGCCCAGAACACCGGGGAGCTGTTTTTT,CASSLNAARAQNTGELFF
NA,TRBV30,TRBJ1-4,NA,TGTGCCTGGAGCGATTTTTTAGGGGCGGCTGAAAAACTGTTTTTT,CAWSDFLGAAEKLFF
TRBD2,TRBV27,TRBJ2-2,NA,TGTGCCAGCAGTTTAGTCCTAGCGGGGGGCACCGGGGAGCTGTTTTTT,CASSLVLAGGTGELFF
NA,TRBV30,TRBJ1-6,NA,TGTGCCTGGAGTGTCCCCGGATTACTTCCTGCCTATAATTCACCCCTCCACTTT,CAWSVPGLLPAYNSPLHF
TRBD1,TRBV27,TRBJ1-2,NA,TGTGCCAGCCGGAGAGGACAGGACCTGCGGGGCTACACCTTC,CASRRGQDLRGYTF
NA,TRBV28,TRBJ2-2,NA,TGTGCCAGCAGTTCTGGGGGTGAGGGTACCGGGGAGCTGTTTTTT,CASSSGGEGTGELFF
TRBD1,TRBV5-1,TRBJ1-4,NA,TGCGCCAGTGGCCCTTTACAGGGGACTAATGAAAAACTGTTTTTT,CASGPLQGTNEKLFF
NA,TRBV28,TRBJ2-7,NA,TGTGCCAGCAGATACCAGGGGAACGAGCAGTACTTC,CASRYQGNEQYF
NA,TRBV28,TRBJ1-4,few,TGTGCCAGCAGCCCCTCCGTAGAAAAACTGTTTTTT,CASSPSVEKLFF
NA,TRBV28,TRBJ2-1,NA,TGTGCCAGCAGTCCCCATAGCGGAAATGAGCAGTTCTTC,CASSPHSGNEQFF
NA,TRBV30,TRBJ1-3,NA,TGTGCCTGGAGCGGAACCCTGGGGGGAAACACCATATATTTT,CAWSGTLGGNTIYF
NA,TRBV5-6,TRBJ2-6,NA,TGTGCCAGCAGCAGAAGGGCGACGGGGGCCAACGTCCTGACTTTC,CASSRRATGANVLTF
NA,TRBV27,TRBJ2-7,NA,TGTGCCAGCAGGGGACGGTCCACAGGAGAGCAGTACTTC,CASRGRSTGEQYF
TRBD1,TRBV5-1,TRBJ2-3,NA,TGCGCCAGCAGCATAACAGGACAGGGTACGGGAGATACGCAGTATTTT,CASSITGQGTGDTQYF
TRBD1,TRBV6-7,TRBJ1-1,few,TGTGCCAGCTCCGGCTCGGACAGGGCTGAAGCTTTCTTT,CASSGSDRAEAFF
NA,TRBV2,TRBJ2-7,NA,TGTGCCAGCACACTACAGGGCGCCTCCTACGAGCAGTACTTC,CASTLQGASYEQYF
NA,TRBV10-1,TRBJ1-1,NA,TGCGCCAGCAGCCGCAGGGGAAACACTGAAGCTTTCTTT,CASSRRGNTEAFF
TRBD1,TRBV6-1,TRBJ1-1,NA,TGTGCCAGCAGCTACGACAGGGGGCGGACTGAAGCTTTCTTT,CASSYDRGRTEAFF
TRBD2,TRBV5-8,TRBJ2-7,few,TGTGCCAGCAGCCCGGGACTAGCGGGCGGGACCTACGAGCAGTACTTC,CASSPGLAGGTYEQYF
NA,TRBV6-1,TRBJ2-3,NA,TGTGCCAGCAGTGTGTTGGCTCGGGATACGCAGTATTTT,CASSVLARDTQYF
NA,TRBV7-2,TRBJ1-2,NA,TGTGCCAGCAGGACTAATTCACAGTGGAACTATGGCTACACCTTC,CASRTNSQWNYGYTF
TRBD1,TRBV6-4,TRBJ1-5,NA,TGTGCCAGCAGTGAGGGAGGGGGCGGTACGCCCCAGCATTTT,CASSEGGGGTPQHF
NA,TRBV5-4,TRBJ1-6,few,TGTGCCAGCAGCGAGCATCAGAATTCACCCCTCCACTTT,CASSEHQNSPLHF